Listed here are 20 T cell receptor beta chains from one sample, sequenced in a study of blood T cell repertoires in COVID-19. Data came from immunoSEQ multiplex PCR; TCRdb stores just in-frame clones and leaves some out. This sample yields roughly 290,000 clones, of which 90% are seen a single time; 1.7% belongs to the top ten. The sequenced sample consisted of PBMCs or T cells enriched from blood (not recorded which). The source of these receptors is a woman under 30 with acute COVID-19.

J is TRBJ2-3 and V is TRBV29-1, with D possibly being TRBD2 (5 bases). The germline V gene encodes CDR1 SQVTM and CDR2 ANQGSEA. V lost 7 bases to trimming and J lost 5 bases, with 13 bases between them. The CDR3 has 12 residues. This CDR3 reads CSGRTAEDTQYF. Here the CDR3 DNA reads TGCAGCGGGAGGACGGCGGAAGATACGCAGTATTTT.

The rearrangement links TRBV10-1 to TRBJ1-1; D is possibly TRBD1 (5 bases). V lost 6 bases and J 5 bases, leaving 13 bases between the germline ends. Germline CDR1 is WNHNN and CDR2 is SYGVQD (reference sequence). The CDR3 has 13 amino acids. In nucleotides, the CDR3 is TGCGCCAGCAGCCCGGGGGTTTTGACTGAAGCTTTCTTT. Translating it yields CASSPGVLTEAFF.

This chain connects TRBV27 to TRBJ1-2; maybe TRBD1 (6 bases). Germline CDR1 is MNHEY and CDR2 is SMNVEV (reference sequence). The ends were cut back, 6 bases at V and 0 bases at J, with 14 bases in the middle. The CDR3 length is 15 residues. The CDR3 loop is CASSRGRGANYGYTF. The CDR3, as DNA: TGTGCCAGCAGCAGGGGCCGGGGAGCTAACTATGGCTACACCTTC.

This clone appeared a single time. The chain employs TRBV12-3 or TRBV12-4 and TRBJ2-2, with D possibly being TRBD2 (5 bases). V dropped 6 bases and J dropped 8 bases, with 10 bases sitting between them. The CDR3 consists of 12 residues. CDR3 in amino acids: CASRLGSGELFF. CDR3 coding DNA: TGTGCCAGCAGACTGGGGAGTGGGGAGCTGTTTTTT.

This clone was seen only a few times. CDR3 in amino acids: CASSFWTSGSNEQFF. CDR3 in DNA: TGTGCCAGCAGCTTTTGGACTAGCGGGAGCAATGAGCAGTTCTTC. This rearrangement joins TRBV7-9 to TRBJ2-1; TRBD2 matches at 13 bases. The V segment lost 3 bases and the J segment 6 bases; nucleotides outside the gene matches: 2. CDR1 is SEHNR and CDR2 is FQNEAQ in the germline V gene (reference sequence). The CDR3 covers 15 residues.

The chain recombines TRBV15 with TRBJ2-7; 11 nucleotides align to TRBD2. J gave up 2 bases and V 4 bases, and 16 bases lay outside the gene matches. The V gene's germline CDR1 is LNHNV and CDR2 YYDKDF (reference sequence). This CDR3 has 19 amino acids. The CDR3 nucleotides read TGTGCCACCAGCACCGAATATCAAGGGGGGGGACTAGCGGCCTACGAGCAGTACTTC. It yields the protein CATSTEYQGGGLAAYEQYF.

The CDR3 loop reads CASRPLRKTGELFF. CDR3 bases: TGTGCCAGCAGGCCACTCAGGAAAACCGGGGAGCTGTTTTTT. The rearrangement links TRBV6-5 to TRBJ2-2, with unresolved D. Trimming took 6 bases from V and 5 from J, leaving 13 bases between them. This CDR3 has 14 residues. The germline CDR1 and CDR2 sequences are MNHEY and SVGAGI.

This clone was detected a few times. The gene calls are TRBV24-1 and TRBJ2-2; perhaps TRBD1 as D (6 bases). This CDR3 is built from 15 residues. The germline CDR1 and CDR2 sequences are KGHDR and SFDVKD. V was cut by 4 bases and J by 4 bases, with 12 bases left in between. For the CDR3, the DNA is TGTGCCACCAGTGACCCGGGACACCCCACCGGGGAGCTGTTTTTT. Protein: CATSDPGHPTGELFF.

The chain is built from TRBV28 and TRBJ1-6, with a tentative D call TRBD1 (6 bases). Trimming removed 2 bases at V and 3 bases at J, with 14 bases between. Germline V lookup: CDR1 MDHEN, CDR2 SYDVKM. CDR3 length: 17 residues. The CDR3 loop is CASSLQAGASYNSPLHF. Here the CDR3 DNA reads TGTGCCAGCAGTTTACAGGCAGGGGCCAGCTATAATTCACCCCTCCACTTT.

The chain recombines TRBV19 with TRBJ2-1, with TRBD2 as a possible D gene (6 bases). The V gene lost 3 bases and the J gene lost 5 bases, with 8 bases spanning the gap. Germline V gives CDR1 LNHDA, CDR2 SQIVND (reference sequence). The CDR3 totals 13 residues. CDR3 protein: CASSIWGDNEQFF. The CDR3, as DNA: TGTGCCAGTAGTATTTGGGGGGACAATGAGCAGTTCTTC. The full variable domain, completed using reference TRBV19 and TRBJ2-1, is DGGITQSPKYLFRKEGQNVTLSCEQNLNHDAMYWYRQDPGQGLRLIYYSQIVNDFQKGDIAEGYSVSREKKESFPLTVTSAQKNPTAFYLCASSIWGDNEQFFGPGTRLTVL.

V is TRBV5-6 and J is TRBJ2-2, with TRBD1 identical over 8 bases. In germline, CDR1 is SGHDT, CDR2 YYEEEE. CDR3 size: 15 residues. V trimming: 4 bases; J trimming: 3 bases; junction bases outside the gene matches: 5. CDR3 in DNA: TGTGCCAGCAGCCAGGACAGGGTCGACACCGGGGAGCTGTTTTTT. Its protein is CASSQDRVDTGELFF.

CDR3 DNA sequence: TGCGCCAGCAGCCAGGACCAAAGCGGGAGGGCCCTTTATGAGCAGTTCTTC. Its protein is CASSQDQSGRALYEQFF. The rearrangement links TRBV4-1 to TRBJ2-1; TRBD2 matches 10 bases. V shed 3 bases and J 8 bases; nucleotides not matched to a gene: 13. The CDR3 covers 17 residues. The germline CDR1 and CDR2 sequences are MGHRA and YSYEKL.

This chain uses TRBV18 with TRBJ2-3; unclear D gene. Germline loops: CDR1 KGHSH, CDR2 LQKENI. There are 15 residues in the CDR3. The germline V and J ends were trimmed by 0 bases and 0 bases, with 7 bases remaining between them. CDR3 in amino acids: CASSPPSTSTDTQYF. DNA for the CDR3: TGTGCCAGCTCACCACCCTCGACTAGCACAGATACGCAGTATTTT. The whole variable domain, remainder taken from reference TRBV18 and TRBJ2-3, is NAGVMQNPRHLVRRRGQEARLRCSPMKGHSHVYWYRQLPEEGLKFMVYLQKENIIDESGMPKERFSAEFPKEGPSILRIQQVVRGDSAAYFCASSPPSTSTDTQYFGPGTRLTVL.

The chain uses TRBV19 and TRBJ2-1, with 7 bases that match TRBD1. Germline V gene sequence: CDR1 LNHDA, CDR2 SQIVND (reference sequence). J lost 6 bases, V lost 4 bases, and 9 bases had no gene match. CDR3 length equals 15 residues. The CDR3 spells CASSTTGAPLNEQFF. CDR3 bases: TGTGCCAGTAGTACAACAGGGGCTCCCCTCAATGAGCAGTTCTTC. The full variable domain, rest sourced from reference TRBV19 and TRBJ2-1, is DGGITQSPKYLFRKEGQNVTLSCEQNLNHDAMYWYRQDPGQGLRLIYYSQIVNDFQKGDIAEGYSVSREKKESFPLTVTSAQKNPTAFYLCASSTTGAPLNEQFFGPGTRLTVL.

The chain has TRBV11-2 and TRBJ1-1; 8 nucleotides line up with TRBD1. The CDR3 runs to 16 residues. Germline loops: CDR1 SGHAT, CDR2 FQNNGV. V lost 1 base and J lost 6; bases outside the gene matches: 10. CDR3 nucleotides: TGTGCCAGCAGCTTAGGGGGCTGGCAGGGGGCATCTGAAGCTTTCTTT. Amino acid sequence: CASSLGGWQGASEAFF.

The gene calls are TRBV2 and TRBJ1-2, with 9 bases aligning to TRBD1. CDR1 is SNHLY, CDR2 FYNNEI, per germline. The V gene end was trimmed by 6 bases and the J gene end by 7 bases; junction bases not matched to a gene: 6. The CDR3 totals 13 residues. This chain's CDR3 is CASSRTGAGGYTF. The CDR3 DNA sequence: TGTGCCAGCAGCCGGACAGGGGCCGGTGGCTACACCTTC.

A remark on this clone: Relative to the germline gene, one junction end is altered; a read error may explain this. This chain links TRBV19 with TRBJ2-6, with 8 bases matching TRBD1. Germline V CDR1 and CDR2: LNHDA, SQIVND (reference sequence). The CDR3 sequence is 13 residues long. This chain's CDR3 is CASSSDRGPGFSF. The CDR3 DNA reads TGTGCCAGTAGTAGCGACAGGGGCCCCGGGTTTTCTTTC.

This chain joins TRBV5-1 and TRBJ1-2; 9 bases line up with TRBD1. The CDR3 loop spans 15 amino acids. Trimming cost V 4 bases and J 4 bases; bases outside gene matches: 8. Germline lookup yields CDR1 SGHRS and CDR2 YFSETQ. In DNA form, the CDR3 reads TGCGCCAGCAGCCCCGACAGGGGGTTAATCTATGGCTACACCTTC. Translating it yields CASSPDRGLIYGYTF.

V usage is TRBV6-5 and J usage is TRBJ2-7, with 8 bases fitting TRBD1. CDR1 is MNHEY, CDR2 SVGAGI, per germline. V dropped 0 bases and J dropped 2; count of bases not matched to a gene: 6. The CDR3 runs to 16 residues. The chain's CDR3 is CASSYSSRDRTYEQYF. CDR3 DNA sequence: TGTGCCAGCAGTTACTCTTCGCGGGACAGGACCTACGAGCAGTACTTC.

V gene TRBV9 combines with J gene TRBJ2-1; 13 bases agree with TRBD2. CDR3 size: 16 residues. Germline CDR1 reads SGDLS; CDR2 reads YYNGEE. V shed 3 bases and J 6 bases; nucleotides not matched to a gene: 6. As DNA, the CDR3 is TGTGCCAGCAGCGCGGGACTAGCGGGACGCGGCAATGAGCAGTTCTTC. This translates into CASSAGLAGRGNEQFF.